This T cell receptor (beta chain) was retrieved from a study of shared clonotypes between healthy human individuals. Study summary: Per donor, CD8 memory used one plate, CD8 naive used two, CD4 memory used three and CD4 naive used three.

Findings and caveats of the study: It was observed that 5% to 6.5% of naive CD4 clonotypes were shared across a handful of donors. Shared clonotypes across all four donors exceeded non-shared ones in generation probability.

Subsets obtained from CD4+ cells comprised CD45RA+ naive and CD45RA-negative memory cells. A remark on this clone: Its antigen is undetermined.

Germline CDR1 is GTSNPN and CDR2 is SVGIG (reference sequence). The ends were cut back, 4 bases at V and 6 bases at J, with 21 bases in the middle. CDR3 length equals 15 residues. Measured with immunoSEQ multiplex PCR; TCRdb has only the in-frame clones, and not every one. The sample yields about 2 million clones, approximately 95% seen once. The receptor was isolated from a man aged 18 to 29 in good health. The gene calls are TRBV30 and TRBJ1-1, with D perhaps matching TRBD1 (6 bases). Sequencing was carried out using naive CD4+ T cells sorted from blood. The subset here: CD45RA+ positively selected. The CDR3 protein is CAWIKGQGIGPEAFF. CDR3 nucleotide sequence: TGTGCCTGGATTAAGGGTCAGGGGATTGGCCCTGAAGCTTTCTTT.